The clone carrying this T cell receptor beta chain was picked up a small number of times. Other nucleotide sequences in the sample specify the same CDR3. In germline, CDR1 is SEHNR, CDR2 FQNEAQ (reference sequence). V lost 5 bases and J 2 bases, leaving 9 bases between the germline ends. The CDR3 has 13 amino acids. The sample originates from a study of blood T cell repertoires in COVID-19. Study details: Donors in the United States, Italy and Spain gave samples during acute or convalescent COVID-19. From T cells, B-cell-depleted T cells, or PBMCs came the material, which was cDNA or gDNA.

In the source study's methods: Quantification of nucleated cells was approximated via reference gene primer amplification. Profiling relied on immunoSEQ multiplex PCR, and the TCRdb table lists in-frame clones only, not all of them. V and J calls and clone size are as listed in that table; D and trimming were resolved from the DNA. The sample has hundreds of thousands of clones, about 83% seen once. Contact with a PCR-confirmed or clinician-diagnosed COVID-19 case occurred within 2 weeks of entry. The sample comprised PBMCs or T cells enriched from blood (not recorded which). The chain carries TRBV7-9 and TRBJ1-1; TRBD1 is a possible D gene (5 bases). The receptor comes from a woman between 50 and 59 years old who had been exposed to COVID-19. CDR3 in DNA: TGTGCCAGCAGCCCTCAGGGAAACACTGAAGCTTTCTTT. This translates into CASSPQGNTEAFF.